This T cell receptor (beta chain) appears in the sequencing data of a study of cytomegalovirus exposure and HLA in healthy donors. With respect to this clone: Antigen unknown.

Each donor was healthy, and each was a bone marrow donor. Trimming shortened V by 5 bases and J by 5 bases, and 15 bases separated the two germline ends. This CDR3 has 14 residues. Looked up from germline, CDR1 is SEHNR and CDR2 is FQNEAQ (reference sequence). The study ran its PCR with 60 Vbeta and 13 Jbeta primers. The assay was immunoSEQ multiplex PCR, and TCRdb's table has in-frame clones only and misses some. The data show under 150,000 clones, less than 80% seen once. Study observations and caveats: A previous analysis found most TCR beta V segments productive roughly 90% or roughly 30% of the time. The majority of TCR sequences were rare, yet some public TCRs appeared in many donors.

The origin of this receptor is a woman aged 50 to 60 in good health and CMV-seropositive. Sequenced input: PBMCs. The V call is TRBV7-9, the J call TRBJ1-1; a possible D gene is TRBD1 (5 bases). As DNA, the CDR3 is TGTGCCAGCAGCCTGCAAACTCCAGGGACTGAAGCTTTCTTT. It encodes CASSLQTPGTEAFF.